The clone carrying this T cell receptor beta chain has more than one count but fewer than ten. Its cognate antigen is unknown. This sample stems from a study of cytomegalovirus exposure and HLA in healthy donors. Overall study context: Falling in the Caucasian-associated ancestry cluster were about four fifths of 398 genotyped donors.

CDR1 and CDR2 from the germline V gene are SGHRS and YFSETQ. The CDR3 spans 14 residues. The V gene end was trimmed by 2 bases and the J gene end by 7 bases; junction bases not matched to a gene: 5. The PCR contained 60 Vbeta and 13 Jbeta primers. Generated by immunoSEQ multiplex PCR, the TCRdb table keeps only in-frame clones and is missing some. The sample lists fewer than 250,000 clones, roughly 77% occurring once. General study findings and limits: Per a prior analysis, the majority of TCR beta V segments were productive roughly 87% or roughly 30% of the time. Cytomegalovirus-associated TCR beta chains were listed, numbering 150 to 200.

The source is a woman aged 50 to 65 in good health and CMV-seronegative. Sequenced sample: PBMCs. The V gene is TRBV5-1, the J gene TRBJ2-1; 8 bases agree with TRBD2. CDR3 in DNA: TGCGCCAGCAGCTTTAGCGGGAACCTTAATGAGCAGTTCTTC. Its translation is CASSFSGNLNEQFF.